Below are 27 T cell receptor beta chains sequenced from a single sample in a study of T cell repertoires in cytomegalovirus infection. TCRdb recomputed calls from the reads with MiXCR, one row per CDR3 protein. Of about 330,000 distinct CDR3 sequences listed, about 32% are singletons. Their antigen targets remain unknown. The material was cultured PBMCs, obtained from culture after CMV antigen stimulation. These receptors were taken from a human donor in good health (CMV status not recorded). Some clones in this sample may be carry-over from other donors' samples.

The CDR3, as DNA: TGTGCTAGTGGTTTCCGGAAGGGAGAGCTTAATGAAAAACTGTTTTTT. Translated: CASGFRKGELNEKLFF. The chain recombines TRBV12-5 with TRBJ1-4; no firm D call. Per the germline V gene, CDR1 is LGHNT and CDR2 is FRNRAP. CDR3 length: 16 amino acids. Trimming removed 3 bases from V and 4 bases from J, with 15 bases in between.

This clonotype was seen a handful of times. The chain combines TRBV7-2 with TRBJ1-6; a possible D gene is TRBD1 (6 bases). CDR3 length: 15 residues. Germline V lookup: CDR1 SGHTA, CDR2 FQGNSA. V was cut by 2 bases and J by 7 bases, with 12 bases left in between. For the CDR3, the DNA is TGTGCCAGCAGCTTAAGCGGACAGCAAAATTCACCCCTCCACTTT. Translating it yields CASSLSGQQNSPLHF. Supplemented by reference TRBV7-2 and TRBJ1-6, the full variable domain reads GAGVSQSPSNKVTEKGKDVELRCDPISGHTALYWYRQSLGQGLEFLIYFQGNSAPDKSGLPSDRFSAERTGGSVSTLTIQRTQQEDSAVYLCASSLSGQQNSPLHFGNGTRLTVT.

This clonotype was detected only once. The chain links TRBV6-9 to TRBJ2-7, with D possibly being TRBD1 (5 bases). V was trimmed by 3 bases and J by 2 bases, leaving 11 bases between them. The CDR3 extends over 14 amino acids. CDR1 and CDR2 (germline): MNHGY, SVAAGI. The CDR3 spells CASSYLQGTYEQYV. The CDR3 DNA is TGTGCCAGCAGTTACCTGCAGGGAACCTACGAGCAGTACGTC.

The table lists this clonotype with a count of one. CDR3 region: CASSLYLAGNQETQYF. In DNA form, the CDR3 reads TGTGCCAGCAGTTTATACCTAGCGGGGAACCAAGAGACCCAGTACTTC. The genes are TRBV28 and TRBJ2-5, with 9 positions matching TRBD2. The CDR3 has 16 residues. V was clipped by 1 base and J by 0 bases; unmatched bases: 3. Germline CDR1 is MDHEN and CDR2 is SYDVKM.

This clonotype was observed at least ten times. The CDR3: CASSTPGWGSYNEQFF. The CDR3 DNA follows: TGTGCCAGTAGTACCCCGGGCTGGGGCTCCTACAATGAGCAGTTCTTC. The chain recombines TRBV19 with TRBJ2-1; no firm D call. The CDR3 covers 16 residues. Germline V gene lookup returns CDR1 LNHDA and CDR2 SQIVND (reference sequence). V lost 4 bases and J lost 0, with 13 bases in between.

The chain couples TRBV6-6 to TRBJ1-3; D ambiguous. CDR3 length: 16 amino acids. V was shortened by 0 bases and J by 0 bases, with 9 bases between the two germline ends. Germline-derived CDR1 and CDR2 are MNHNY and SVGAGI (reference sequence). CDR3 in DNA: TGTGCCAGCAGTTACTCGGGCGGATTCTCTGGAAACACCATATATTTT. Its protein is CASSYSGGFSGNTIYF.

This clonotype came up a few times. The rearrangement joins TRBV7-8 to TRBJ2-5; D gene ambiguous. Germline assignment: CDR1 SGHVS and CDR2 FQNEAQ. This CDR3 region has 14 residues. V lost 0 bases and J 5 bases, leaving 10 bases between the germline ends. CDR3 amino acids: CASSLASSRETQYF. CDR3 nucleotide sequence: TGTGCCAGCAGCTTAGCCTCCTCGCGGGAGACCCAGTACTTC.

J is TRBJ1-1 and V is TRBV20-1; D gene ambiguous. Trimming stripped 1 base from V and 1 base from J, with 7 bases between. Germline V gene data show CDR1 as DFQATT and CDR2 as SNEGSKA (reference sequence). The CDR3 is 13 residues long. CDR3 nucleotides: TGCAGTGCTAGAGCGGGCCGGAACACTGAAGCTTTCTTT. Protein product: CSARAGRNTEAFF.

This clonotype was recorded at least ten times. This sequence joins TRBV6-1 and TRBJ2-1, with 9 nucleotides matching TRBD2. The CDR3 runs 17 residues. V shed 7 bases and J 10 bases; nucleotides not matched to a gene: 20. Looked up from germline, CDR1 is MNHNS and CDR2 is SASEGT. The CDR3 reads CASTRSWSLAGREEQFF. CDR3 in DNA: TGTGCCAGCACCCGATCCTGGAGTCTAGCGGGGAGAGAGGAGCAGTTCTTC.

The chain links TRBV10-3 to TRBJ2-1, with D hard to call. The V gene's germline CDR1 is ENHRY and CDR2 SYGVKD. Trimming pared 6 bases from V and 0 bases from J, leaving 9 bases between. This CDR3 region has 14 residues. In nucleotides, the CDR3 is TGTGCCATCAGCGGGTCGAGCTCCTACAATGAGCAGTTCTTC. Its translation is CAISGSSSYNEQFF.

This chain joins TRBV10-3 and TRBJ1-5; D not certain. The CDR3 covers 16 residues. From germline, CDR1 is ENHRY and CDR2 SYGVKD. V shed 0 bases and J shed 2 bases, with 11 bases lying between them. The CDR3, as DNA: TGTGCCATCAGTGAGTCGGGAGGAGCGGGCAATCAGCCCCAGCATTTT. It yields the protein CAISESGGAGNQPQHF.

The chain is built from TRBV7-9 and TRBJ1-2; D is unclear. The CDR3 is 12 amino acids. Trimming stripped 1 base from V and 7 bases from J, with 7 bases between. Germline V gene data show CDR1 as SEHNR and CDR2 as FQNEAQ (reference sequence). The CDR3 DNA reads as TGTGCCAGCAGCTTAGGGGTTGCTGGCTACACCTTC. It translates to CASSLGVAGYTF.

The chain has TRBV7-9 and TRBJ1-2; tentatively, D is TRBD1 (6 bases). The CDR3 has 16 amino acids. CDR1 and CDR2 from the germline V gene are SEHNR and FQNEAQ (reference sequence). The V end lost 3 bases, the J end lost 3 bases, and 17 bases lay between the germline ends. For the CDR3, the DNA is TGTGCCAGCAGCTTTCGAGCAGGGACACAGGACTATGGCTACACCTTC. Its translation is CASSFRAGTQDYGYTF.

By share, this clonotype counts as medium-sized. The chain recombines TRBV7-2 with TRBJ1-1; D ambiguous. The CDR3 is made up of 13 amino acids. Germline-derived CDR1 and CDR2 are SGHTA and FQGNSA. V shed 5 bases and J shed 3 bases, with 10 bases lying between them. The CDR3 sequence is CASSTAKDTEAFF. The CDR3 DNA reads TGTGCCAGCAGCACAGCCAAGGACACTGAAGCTTTCTTT.

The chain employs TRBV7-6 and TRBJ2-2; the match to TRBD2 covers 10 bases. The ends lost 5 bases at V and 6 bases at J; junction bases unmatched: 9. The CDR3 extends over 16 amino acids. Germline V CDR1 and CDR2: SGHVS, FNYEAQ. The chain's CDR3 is CASSVGASGGAGELFF. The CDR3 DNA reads TGTGCCAGCAGCGTAGGCGCTAGCGGGGGCGCCGGGGAGCTGTTTTTT.

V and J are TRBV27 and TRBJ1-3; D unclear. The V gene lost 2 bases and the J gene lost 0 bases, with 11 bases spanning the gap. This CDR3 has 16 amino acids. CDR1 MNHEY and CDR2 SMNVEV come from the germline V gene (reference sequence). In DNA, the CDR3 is TGTGCCAGCAGTTTAAGCCTCGGGAGCTCTGGAAACACCATATATTTT. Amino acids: CASSLSLGSSGNTIYF.

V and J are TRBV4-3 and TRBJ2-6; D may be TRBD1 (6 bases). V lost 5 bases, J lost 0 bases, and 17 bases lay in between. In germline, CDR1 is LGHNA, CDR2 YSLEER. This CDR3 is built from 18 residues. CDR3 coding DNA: TGCGCCAGCAGCTTCCGGACAGCTGGTAGCTCTGGGGCCAACGTCCTGACTTTC. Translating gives CASSFRTAGSSGANVLTF.

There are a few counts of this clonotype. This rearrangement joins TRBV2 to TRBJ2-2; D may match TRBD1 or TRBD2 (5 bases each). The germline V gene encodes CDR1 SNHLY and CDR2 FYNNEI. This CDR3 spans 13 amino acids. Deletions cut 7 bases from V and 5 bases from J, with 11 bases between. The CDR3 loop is CASMFEGTGELFF. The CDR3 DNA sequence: TGTGCCAGCATGTTTGAGGGGACCGGGGAGCTGTTTTTT.

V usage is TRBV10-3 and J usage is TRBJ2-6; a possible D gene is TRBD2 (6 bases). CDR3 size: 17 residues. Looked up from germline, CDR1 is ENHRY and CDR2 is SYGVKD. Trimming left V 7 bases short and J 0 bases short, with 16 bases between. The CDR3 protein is CAITDGDSRSGANVLTF. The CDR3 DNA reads TGTGCCATCACCGACGGGGACTCCCGCTCTGGGGCCAACGTCCTGACTTTC.

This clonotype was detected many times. The CDR3 bases are TGTGCCAGCAGTCCCGATGGATTCGACACTGAAGCTTTCTTT. This translates into CASSPDGFDTEAFF. The rearrangement uses TRBV28 and TRBJ1-1, with no clear D. The V and J ends lost 5 bases and 3 bases respectively, with 13 bases between them. The CDR3 spans 14 residues. Per the germline V gene, CDR1 is MDHEN and CDR2 is SYDVKM.

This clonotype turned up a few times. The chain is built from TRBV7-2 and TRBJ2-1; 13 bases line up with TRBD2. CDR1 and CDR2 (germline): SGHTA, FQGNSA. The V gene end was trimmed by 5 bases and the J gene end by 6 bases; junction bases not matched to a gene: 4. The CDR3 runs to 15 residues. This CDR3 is CASSQRLAGGNEQFF. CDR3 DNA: TGTGCCAGCAGCCAACGACTAGCGGGAGGCAATGAGCAGTTCTTC.

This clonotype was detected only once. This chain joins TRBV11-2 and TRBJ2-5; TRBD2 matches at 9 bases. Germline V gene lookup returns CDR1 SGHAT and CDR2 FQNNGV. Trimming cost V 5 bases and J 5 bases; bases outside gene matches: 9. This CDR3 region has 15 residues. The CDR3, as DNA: TGTGCCAGCAGCCGCGGACTAGCGCCGGGGGAGACCCAGTACTTC. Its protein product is CASSRGLAPGETQYF.

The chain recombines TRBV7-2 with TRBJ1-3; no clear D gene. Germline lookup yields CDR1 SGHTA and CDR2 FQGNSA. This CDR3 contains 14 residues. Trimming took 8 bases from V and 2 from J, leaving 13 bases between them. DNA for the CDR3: TGTGCCAGCGGTGGTCAGCGCCCTGGAAACACCATATATTTT. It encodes CASGGQRPGNTIYF.

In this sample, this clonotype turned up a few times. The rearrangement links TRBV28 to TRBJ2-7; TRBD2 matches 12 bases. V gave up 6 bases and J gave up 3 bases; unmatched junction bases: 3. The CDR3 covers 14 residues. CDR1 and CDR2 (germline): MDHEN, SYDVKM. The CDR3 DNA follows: TGTGCCAGCAGACTAGCGGGAGGTCTCTACGAGCAGTACTTC. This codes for CASRLAGGLYEQYF.

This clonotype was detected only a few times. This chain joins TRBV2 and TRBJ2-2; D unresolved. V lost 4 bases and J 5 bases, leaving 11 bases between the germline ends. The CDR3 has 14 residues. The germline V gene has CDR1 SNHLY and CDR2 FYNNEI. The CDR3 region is CASSALTETGELFF. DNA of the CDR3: TGTGCCAGCAGTGCCTTAACAGAAACCGGGGAGCTGTTTTTT.

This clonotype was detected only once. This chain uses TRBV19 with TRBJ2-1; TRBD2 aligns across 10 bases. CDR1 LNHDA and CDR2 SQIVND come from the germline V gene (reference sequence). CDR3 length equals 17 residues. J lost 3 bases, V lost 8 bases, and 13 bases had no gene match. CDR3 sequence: CASLPAGLAPIYNEQFF. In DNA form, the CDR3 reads TGTGCCAGTCTCCCAGCGGGACTAGCGCCTATCTACAATGAGCAGTTCTTC.

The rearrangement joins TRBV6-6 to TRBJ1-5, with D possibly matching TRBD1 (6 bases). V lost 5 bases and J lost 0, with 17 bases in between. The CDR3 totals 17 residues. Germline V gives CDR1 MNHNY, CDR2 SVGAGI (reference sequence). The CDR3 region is CASSPLGQFYSNQPQHF. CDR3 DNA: TGTGCCAGCAGTCCCTTAGGACAGTTCTATAGCAATCAGCCCCAGCATTTT.